This is a list of T cell receptor beta chains from one sample in a study of CD8+ T cells in alopecia areata. The repertoire was sequenced with immunoSEQ multiplex PCR; TCRdb's copy has only in-frame clones and lacks some. In the table there are around 130,000 clones, around 60% of which are singletons. Sequencing used CD4+ T cells sorted from blood, obtained at week 0. These receptors originate from a human donor with alopecia areata. Each CDR3 is given with its conserved first and last residue. The D gene is left open where the match is weak. For some rows the clone size is stated as once, few or many, or as a class when expanded; others skip it.

TRBV13	-	TRBJ1-2	TRBD1	CASSLGQREVYGYTF	TGTGCCAGCAGCCTGGGACAGCGAGAAGTCTATGGCTACACCTTC
TRBV23-1	-	TRBJ2-7	TRBD1	CASRRQGATYEQYF	TGCGCCAGCAGACGACAGGGGGCCACCTACGAGCAGTACTTC
TRBV18	few	TRBJ2-7	-	CASSPRYEQYF	TGTGCCAGCTCACCCCGCTACGAGCAGTACTTC
TRBV5-4	few	TRBJ2-1	TRBD2	CASSSGTSGSFTYNEQFF	TGTGCCAGCAGCTCCGGGACTAGCGGGAGCTTCACCTACAATGAGCAGTTCTTC
TRBV7-2	few	TRBJ1-1	-	CASSLEVGSEAFF	TGTGCCAGCAGCTTAGAAGTAGGGTCGGAAGCTTTCTTT
TRBV5-1	few	TRBJ2-5	TRBD2	CASSLGTSDGTGETQYF	TGCGCCAGCAGCTTGGGGACTAGCGACGGAACGGGCGAGACCCAGTACTTC
TRBV7-9	few	TRBJ2-7	-	CASSTPNNYEQYF	TGTGCCAGCAGTACTCCGAATAACTACGAGCAGTACTTC
TRBV5-6	-	TRBJ2-1	TRBD2	CASSLDLAGFNEQFF	TGTGCCAGCAGCTTGGATCTAGCGGGGTTCAATGAGCAGTTCTTC
TRBV29-1	-	TRBJ2-3	-	CSVEAGGTDTQYF	TGCAGCGTTGAAGCGGGAGGCACAGATACGCAGTATTTT
TRBV4-1	-	TRBJ2-3	-	CASSQTRSGSAIGTDTQYF	TGCGCCAGCAGCCAAACGAGGTCGGGGAGCGCGATTGGCACAGATACGCAGTATTTT
TRBV7-9	once	TRBJ2-7	-	CASSSPYGRAHEQYF	TGTGCCAGCAGCTCCCCCTACGGGAGAGCCCACGAGCAGTACTTC
TRBV7-2	-	TRBJ2-1	-	CASSTHNEQFF	TGTGCCAGCAGCACACACAATGAGCAGTTCTTC
TRBV7-2	few	TRBJ2-5	-	CASSLMAGEETQYF	TGTGCCAGCAGCTTAATGGCGGGTGAAGAGACCCAGTACTTC
TRBV11-2	once	TRBJ1-5	-	CASSQGPGDQPQHF	TGTGCCAGCAGCCAAGGCCCAGGGGACCAGCCCCAGCATTTT
TRBV5-1	few	TRBJ2-6	-	CASSLSGHADSGANVLTF	TGCGCCAGCAGCTTGTCTGGCCACGCCGACTCTGGGGCCAACGTCCTGACTTTC
TRBV15	few	TRBJ1-1	-	CATSRDKRAGEAFF	TGTGCCACCAGCAGAGATAAGAGGGCAGGGGAAGCTTTCTTT
TRBV10-3	-	TRBJ2-3	-	CATGTDLRNTQYF	TGTGCCACCGGGACGGACCTTCGGAATACGCAGTATTTT
TRBV5-6	-	TRBJ2-1	TRBD2	CASCFGLAGGHEQFF	TGTGCCAGCTGTTTTGGCCTAGCGGGGGGACATGAGCAGTTCTTC
TRBV25-1	-	TRBJ1-2	TRBD1	CASSPGGISYGGYTF	TGTGCCAGCAGTCCAGGGGGCATTTCCTATGGTGGCTACACCTTC
TRBV27	-	TRBJ2-3	-	CASRQELYTDTQYF	TGTGCCAGCAGGCAGGAGTTATACACAGATACGCAGTATTTT
TRBV7-2	-	TRBJ1-6	-	CASSWGQNSPLHF	TGTGCCAGCAGCTGGGGTCAAAATTCACCCCTCCACTTT
TRBV6-5	-	TRBJ1-2	-	CASQRSQGNYGYTF	TGTGCCAGCCAGAGATCACAGGGAAACTATGGCTACACCTTC
TRBV21-1	-	TRBJ2-5	-	CASSYSRLAGVRETQYF	TGTGCCAGCAGCTATTCACGGCTAGCGGGAGTTCGGGAGACCCAGTACTTC
TRBV18	-	TRBJ2-4	TRBD2	CASSALFLADAGRDIQYF	TGTGCCAGCTCAGCCCTCTTCCTAGCGGATGCGGGGAGAGACATTCAGTACTTC
TRBV7-2	-	TRBJ2-2	-	CASSFRRQPAGELFF	TGTGCCAGCAGCTTCCGACGACAGCCTGCCGGGGAGCTGTTTTTT
TRBV28	-	TRBJ2-3	-	CASPKGGSTDTQYF	TGTGCCAGCCCTAAGGGGGGTAGCACAGATACGCAGTATTTT
TRBV7-2	few	TRBJ2-7	-	CASSLVAAAGTYEQYF	TGTGCCAGCAGCTTAGTAGCAGCGGCTGGAACCTACGAGCAGTACTTC
TRBV28	-	TRBJ1-2	TRBD1	CASSIDRGYGYTF	TGTGCCAGCAGTATTGACAGGGGCTATGGCTACACCTTC
TRBV7-7	-	TRBJ2-1	-	CASSPALGGEQFF	TGTGCCAGCAGCCCTGCTCTAGGGGGTGAGCAGTTCTTC
TRBV11-2	-	TRBJ1-2	-	CASSLAGYYGYTF	TGTGCCAGCAGCTTAGCCGGGTACTATGGCTACACCTTC